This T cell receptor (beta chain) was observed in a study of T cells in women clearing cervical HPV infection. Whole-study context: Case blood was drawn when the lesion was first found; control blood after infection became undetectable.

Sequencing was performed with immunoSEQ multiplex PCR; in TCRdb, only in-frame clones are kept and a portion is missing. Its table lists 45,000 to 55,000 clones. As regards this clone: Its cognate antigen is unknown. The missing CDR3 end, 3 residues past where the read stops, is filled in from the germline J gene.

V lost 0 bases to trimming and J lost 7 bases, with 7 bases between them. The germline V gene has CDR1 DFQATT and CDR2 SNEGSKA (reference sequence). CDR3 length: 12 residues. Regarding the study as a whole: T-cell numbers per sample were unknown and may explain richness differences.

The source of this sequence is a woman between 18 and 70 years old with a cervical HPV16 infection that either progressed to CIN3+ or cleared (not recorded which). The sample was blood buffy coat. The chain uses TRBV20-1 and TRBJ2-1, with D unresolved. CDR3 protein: CSARDHRNEQFF. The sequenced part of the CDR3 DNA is TGCAGTGCTAGAGATCACAGAAATGAG.